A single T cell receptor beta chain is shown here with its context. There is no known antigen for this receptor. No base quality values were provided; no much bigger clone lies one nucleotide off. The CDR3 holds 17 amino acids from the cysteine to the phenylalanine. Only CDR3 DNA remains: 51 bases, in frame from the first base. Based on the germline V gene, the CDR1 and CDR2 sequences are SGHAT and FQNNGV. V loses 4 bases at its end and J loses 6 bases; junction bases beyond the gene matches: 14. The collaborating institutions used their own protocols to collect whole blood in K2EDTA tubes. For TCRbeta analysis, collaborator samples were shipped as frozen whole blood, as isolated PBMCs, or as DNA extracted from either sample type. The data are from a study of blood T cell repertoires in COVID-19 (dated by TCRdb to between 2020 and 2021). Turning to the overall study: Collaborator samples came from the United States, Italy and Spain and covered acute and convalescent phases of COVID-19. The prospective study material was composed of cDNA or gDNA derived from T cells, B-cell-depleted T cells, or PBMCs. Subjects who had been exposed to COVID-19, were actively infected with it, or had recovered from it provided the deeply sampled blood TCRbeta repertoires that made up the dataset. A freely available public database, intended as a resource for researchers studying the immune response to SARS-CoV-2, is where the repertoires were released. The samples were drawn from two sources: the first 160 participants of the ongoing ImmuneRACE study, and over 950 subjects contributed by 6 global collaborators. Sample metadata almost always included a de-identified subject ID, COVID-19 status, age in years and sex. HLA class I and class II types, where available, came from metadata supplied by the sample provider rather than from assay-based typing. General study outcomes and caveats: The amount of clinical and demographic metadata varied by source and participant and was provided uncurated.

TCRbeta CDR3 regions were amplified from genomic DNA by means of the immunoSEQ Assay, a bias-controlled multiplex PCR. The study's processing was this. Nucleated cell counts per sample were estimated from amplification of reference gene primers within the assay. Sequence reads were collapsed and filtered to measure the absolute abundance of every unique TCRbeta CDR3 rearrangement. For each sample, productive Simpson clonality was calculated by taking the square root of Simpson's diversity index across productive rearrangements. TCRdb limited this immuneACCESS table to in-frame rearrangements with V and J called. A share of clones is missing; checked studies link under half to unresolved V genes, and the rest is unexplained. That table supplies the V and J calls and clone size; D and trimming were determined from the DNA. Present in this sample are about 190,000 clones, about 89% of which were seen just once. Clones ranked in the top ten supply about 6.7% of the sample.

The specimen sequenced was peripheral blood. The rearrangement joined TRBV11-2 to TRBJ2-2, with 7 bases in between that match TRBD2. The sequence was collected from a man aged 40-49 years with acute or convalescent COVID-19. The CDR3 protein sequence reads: CASSSLGGGISSGELFF. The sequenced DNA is TGTGCCAGCAGCTCCCTTGGGGGAGGGATTAGCTCCGGGGAGCTGTTTTTT.